This T cell receptor (beta chain) was sequenced during a study of shared clonotypes between healthy human individuals. With 7 bases removed from V and 0 bases from J, the gap between germline ends came to 16 bases. The CDR3 sequence is 15 residues long. From germline, CDR1 is MDHEN and CDR2 SYDVKM. TCRdb keeps only in-frame clones here, not all; method: immunoSEQ multiplex PCR. The sample carries over 950,000 clones, about 80% recorded once. This clone showed up just once. This sequence was found in a man aged 18 to 29 in good health. Some clones in this sample may be carry-over from other donors' samples. Sequences were obtained from memory CD4+ T cells from PBMCs. Sample subset: CD45RA-negative fraction. V is TRBV28 and J is TRBJ2-7; perhaps TRBD1 as D (6 bases). CDR3 nucleotides: TGTGCCAGCACCGATCAGGACAGATTCTCCTACGAGCAGTACTTC. Residues: CASTDQDRFSYEQYF.